Following are 32 T cell receptor beta chains from one sample sequenced in a study of T cell changes during pregnancy in multiple sclerosis. Sequencing used immunoSEQ multiplex PCR; TCRdb keeps in-frame clones, though not all of them. The sample gives 70,000 to 80,000 clones, around 90% of which show up once; about 4% is in the top ten. This material consisted of peripheral blood, taken after pregnancy. The receptor set was obtained from a female donor in good health, enrolled as a control in a pregnancy study.

The chain links TRBV19 to TRBJ2-6, with 8 positions matching TRBD2. This CDR3 is 17 amino acids long. V shed 5 bases and J 1 base; nucleotides not matched to a gene: 7. Germline lookup yields CDR1 LNHDA and CDR2 SQIVND (reference sequence). The CDR3: CASSRAGVGSGANVLTF. The CDR3 nucleotides read TGTGCCAGTAGTCGAGCGGGAGTAGGTTCTGGGGCCAACGTCCTGACTTTC.

The V and J genes are TRBV15 and TRBJ1-5; 7 nucleotides align to TRBD1. Germline loops: CDR1 LNHNV, CDR2 YYDKDF (reference sequence). The junction had 8 bases not matched to a gene; V was cut back by 4 bases and J by 5 bases. The CDR3 spans 15 residues. The CDR3 loop reads CATSIDRAVHQPQHF. As DNA, the CDR3 is TGTGCCACCAGCATAGACAGGGCGGTACATCAGCCCCAGCATTTT. The full variable domain, with the rest looked up from reference TRBV15 and TRBJ1-5, is DAMVIQNPRYQVTQFGKPVTLSCSQTLNHNVMYWYQQKSSQAPKLLFHYYDKDFNNEADTPDNFQSRRPNTSFCFLDIRSPGLGDTAMYLCATSIDRAVHQPQHFGDGTRLSIL.

The chain has TRBV4-2 and TRBJ1-4; D is undetermined. Germline values: CDR1 LGHNA, CDR2 YNFKEQ. Trimming stripped 5 bases from V and 5 bases from J, with 12 bases between. The CDR3 consists of 14 residues. The CDR3 nucleotides read TGTGCCAGCAGCTTCCGGGTAGAAAATGAAAAACTGTTTTTT. Translated: CASSFRVENEKLFF.

This rearrangement joins TRBV2 to TRBJ2-1; 9 nucleotides line up with TRBD2. V was pared by 2 bases and J by 7 bases, with 6 bases of the junction left unmatched. The CDR3 consists of 15 residues. Germline assignment: CDR1 SNHLY and CDR2 FYNNEI. CDR3 in DNA: TGTGCCAGCAGTGAACCAGCGGGAGGTACAAATGAGCAGTTCTTC. Amino acid sequence: CASSEPAGGTNEQFF.

The chain recombines TRBV7-9 with TRBJ2-3, with a tentative D call TRBD1 (5 bases). The CDR3 covers 14 residues. The V and J ends lost 1 base and 2 bases respectively, with 7 bases between them. Germline CDR1 SEHNR, CDR2 FQNEAQ (reference sequence). The CDR3 DNA is TGTGCCAGCAGCTTAGTAGGGGCCACAGATACGCAGTATTTT. It specifies CASSLVGATDTQYF.

The chain combines TRBV27 with TRBJ2-1, with D unclear. The V gene lost 9 bases and the J gene lost 0 bases, with 12 bases spanning the gap. In germline, CDR1 is MNHEY, CDR2 SMNVEV (reference sequence). The CDR3 extends over 14 amino acids. The CDR3 loop is CASGPFSSYNEQFF. The DNA for the CDR3 is TGTGCCAGTGGGCCGTTTAGCTCCTACAATGAGCAGTTCTTC.

The V call is TRBV5-4, the J call TRBJ2-7; TRBD1 is a possible D gene (6 bases). The CDR3 spans 15 residues. Trimming stripped 0 bases from V and 0 bases from J, with 10 bases between. Germline values: CDR1 SGHNT, CDR2 YYREEE (reference sequence). The CDR3, as DNA: TGTGCCAGCAGCTTGGAAGGACAGAGCTCCTACGAGCAGTACTTC. Amino acid sequence: CASSLEGQSSYEQYF. Complete variable domain (other parts from reference TRBV5-4 and TRBJ2-7): ETGVTQSPTHLIKTRGQQVTLRCSSQSGHNTVSWYQQALGQGPQFIFQYYREEENGRGNFPPRFSGLQFPNYSSELNVNALELDDSALYLCASSLEGQSSYEQYFGPGTRLTVT.

The J gene is TRBJ1-1, the V gene TRBV28; tentative D call: TRBD1 (5 bases). CDR1 and CDR2 from the germline V gene are MDHEN and SYDVKM. The CDR3 extends over 16 amino acids. Trimming took 7 bases from V and 0 from J, leaving 18 bases between them. The CDR3 loop is CASIGRGGAMNTEAFF. The CDR3 DNA is TGTGCCAGCATCGGTAGGGGAGGGGCTATGAACACTGAAGCTTTCTTT.

Written as DNA, the CDR3 is TGCAGCGTATCGGACAGGCATCAAGAGACCCAGTACTTC. Its translation: CSVSDRHQETQYF. The rearrangement uses TRBV29-1 and TRBJ2-5, with 7 bases lining up with TRBD1. V gave up 6 bases and J gave up 2 bases; unmatched junction bases: 6. Per germline, CDR1 SQVTM and CDR2 ANQGSEA. This CDR3 spans 13 amino acids.

This clone was seen only once. The chain employs TRBV2 and TRBJ2-3; 8 bases match TRBD2. This CDR3 has 15 residues. Unmatched junction bases numbered 9, after V lost 4 bases and J lost 6 bases. Germline V CDR1 and CDR2: SNHLY, FYNNEI. The CDR3 sequence is CASSGTGTSVDTQYF. CDR3 in DNA: TGTGCCAGCAGTGGGACCGGGACTAGTGTGGATACGCAGTATTTT.

Comment on this clone: One junction end does not reproduce the germline sequence, and a read error may be involved. The chain uses TRBV7-7 and TRBJ2-5; D is ambiguous. Germline V gene data show CDR1 as SSHAT and CDR2 as FNYEAQ (reference sequence). CDR3 size: 14 residues. CDR3 nucleotide sequence: TGTGCTAGCAGCTTAGGCACCGGTCAAGAGACCCAGTACTTC. This encodes CASSLGTGQETQYF. The full variable domain, with the rest looked up from reference TRBV7-7 and TRBJ2-5, is GAGVSQSPRYKVTKRGQDVTLRCDPISSHATLYWYQQALGQGPEFLTYFNYEAQPDKSGLPSDRFSAERPEGSISTLTIQRTEQRDSAMYRCASSLGTGQETQYFGPGTRLLVL.

This chain joins TRBV28 and TRBJ1-1; D may be TRBD1 (6 bases). V gave up 5 bases and J gave up 4 bases, with 14 bases separating them. The germline CDR1 and CDR2 sequences are MDHEN and SYDVKM. The CDR3 runs to 14 residues. The CDR3: CASSKGGVGTEAFF. The CDR3 nucleotides read TGTGCCAGCAGTAAAGGGGGGGTTGGCACTGAAGCTTTCTTT. The full variable domain, its missing parts supplied by reference TRBV28 and TRBJ1-1, is DVKVTQSSRYLVKRTGEKVFLECVQDMDHENMFWYRQDPGLGLRLIYFSYDVKMKEKGDIPEGYSVSREKKERFSLILESASTNQTSMYLCASSKGGVGTEAFFGQGTRLTVV.

CDR3 coding DNA: TGCGCCAGCACCCACAGGGGGGGTTATAATTCACCCCTCCACTTT. It is translated as CASTHRGGYNSPLHF. The chain carries TRBV23-1 and TRBJ1-6; 8 bases match TRBD1. TRBV23-1 qualifies as an ORF whose function is uncertain. The CDR3 contains 15 residues. The junction had 6 bases not matched to a gene; V was cut back by 7 bases and J by 4 bases.

The chain links TRBV19 to TRBJ2-7; 8 bases match TRBD1. Trimming at V came to 5 bases and at J to 6 bases, leaving 6 bases not matched to a gene. Per germline, CDR1 LNHDA and CDR2 SQIVND (reference sequence). The CDR3 contains 13 residues. The CDR3 coding sequence is TGTGCCAGTAGTCTAGGACAGGGAGGCGAGCAGTACTTC. Translating gives CASSLGQGGEQYF.

The chain links TRBV28 to TRBJ1-1; 8 positions match TRBD1. V gave up 5 bases and J gave up 2 bases; unmatched junction bases: 4. CDR3 length: 14 amino acids. Germline CDR1 reads MDHEN; CDR2 reads SYDVKM. In nucleotides, the CDR3 is TGTGCCAGCAGTCCTACAGGGGGTAACACTGAAGCTTTCTTT. This encodes CASSPTGGNTEAFF.

The chain carries TRBV5-1 and TRBJ1-4; D may be TRBD1 (6 bases). The CDR3 is made up of 14 amino acids. V was clipped by 7 bases and J by 3 bases, with 13 bases between them. In germline, CDR1 is SGHRS, CDR2 YFSETQ. CDR3 nucleotides: TGCGCCAGCGGTGAGGGGGTATCTAATGAAAAACTGTTTTTT. This sequence encodes CASGEGVSNEKLFF.

The chain combines TRBV29-1 with TRBJ2-7; 8 nucleotides match TRBD2. Germline CDR1 reads SQVTM; CDR2 reads ANQGSEA. J gave up 3 bases and V 7 bases, and 8 bases lay outside the gene matches. CDR3 size: 13 residues. DNA for the CDR3: TGCAGCGCTCGAGCGGGAGCCAACTACGAGCAGTACTTC. It encodes CSARAGANYEQYF.

Here the CDR3 DNA reads TGTGCCAGTAGCCTTGGACCAGGGGTGAACACTGAAGCTTTCTTT. It encodes CASSLGPGVNTEAFF. V and J are TRBV19 and TRBJ1-1, with D possibly matching TRBD1 (6 bases). CDR1 LNHDA and CDR2 SQIVND come from the germline V gene (reference sequence). V lost 6 bases and J 0 bases, leaving 14 bases between the germline ends. The CDR3 contains 15 residues.

V is TRBV5-1 and J is TRBJ2-7; 8 bases line up with TRBD1. Germline V gene sequence: CDR1 SGHRS, CDR2 YFSETQ. The CDR3 covers 12 residues. Trimming at V came to 3 bases and at J to 7 bases, leaving 3 bases not matched to a gene. The CDR3 here is CASSWTGIEQYF. CDR3 sequence (DNA): TGCGCCAGCAGCTGGACAGGGATTGAGCAGTACTTC. The full variable domain, its missing parts supplied by reference TRBV5-1 and TRBJ2-7, is KAGVTQTPRYLIKTRGQQVTLSCSPISGHRSVSWYQQTPGQGLQFLFEYFSETQRNKGNFPGRFSGRQFSNSRSEMNVSTLELGDSALYLCASSWTGIEQYFGPGTRLTVT.

The V call is TRBV28, the J call TRBJ1-2; D unresolved. CDR3 length equals 16 residues. The V end lost 0 bases, the J end lost 1 base, and 12 bases lay between the germline ends. The germline V gene encodes CDR1 MDHEN and CDR2 SYDVKM. CDR3 in DNA: TGTGCCAGCAGTTTATGGGTGCTGCGTCTTAACTATGGCTACACCTTC. This encodes CASSLWVLRLNYGYTF.

This chain links TRBV4-1 with TRBJ1-6, with D tentatively TRBD1 (5 bases). CDR1 MGHRA and CDR2 YSYEKL come from the germline V gene. The V end lost 0 bases, the J end lost 0 bases, and 9 bases lay between the germline ends. The CDR3 is 17 amino acids. Here the CDR3 reads CASSQDSRASYNSPLHF. CDR3 DNA sequence: TGCGCCAGCAGCCAAGACAGCAGGGCCTCCTATAATTCACCCCTCCACTTT.

This sequence joins TRBV2 and TRBJ2-3; the match to TRBD2 covers 7 bases. CDR3 length equals 14 residues. V dropped 6 bases and J dropped 4; count of bases not matched to a gene: 7. Germline V gene lookup returns CDR1 SNHLY and CDR2 FYNNEI. CDR3: CASRALASADTQYF. CDR3 DNA sequence: TGTGCCAGCAGGGCACTAGCGAGTGCAGATACGCAGTATTTT.

The rearrangement links TRBV5-1 to TRBJ2-7; TRBD1 matches 7 bases. The CDR3 contains 13 residues. Per germline, CDR1 SGHRS and CDR2 YFSETQ. The V gene end was trimmed by 5 bases and the J gene end by 1 base; junction bases not matched to a gene: 3. The CDR3 sequence: CASRQQGSYEQYF. The CDR3 DNA reads as TGCGCCAGCAGACAACAGGGGTCCTACGAGCAGTACTTC.

This rearrangement joins TRBV21-1 to TRBJ2-5; the DNA was not compared with TRBD2, the D call given in the table. TRBV21-1 counts as a pseudogene. The CDR3 spans 15 residues. CDR3 DNA: TGTGCCAGAGCGGGAGTTACCTTTCGCCTAAAGACCCAGTACTTC. It encodes CARAGVTFRLKTQYF.

The rearrangement links TRBV28 to TRBJ1-2; possible D gene TRBD1, 5 bases. V was trimmed by 3 bases and J by 8 bases, leaving 16 bases between them. CDR1 is MDHEN and CDR2 is SYDVKM in the germline V gene. The length of the CDR3 is 14 residues. The CDR3 sequence is CASSFFQGGEGYTF. The DNA of the CDR3 is TGTGCCAGCAGTTTCTTTCAGGGTGGGGAAGGCTACACCTTC.

This chain links TRBV6-6 with TRBJ1-3, with D possibly matching TRBD1 (6 bases). Germline V gene lookup returns CDR1 MNHNY and CDR2 SVGAGI (reference sequence). The CDR3 is 15 amino acids. With 2 bases removed from V and 0 bases from J, the gap between germline ends came to 8 bases. CDR3 sequence (DNA): TGTGCCAGCAGTTACACAGGGAGCTCTGGAAACACCATATATTTT. It specifies CASSYTGSSGNTIYF.

The chain combines TRBV10-1 with TRBJ1-4; 8 bases line up with TRBD1. From germline, CDR1 is WNHNN and CDR2 SYGVQD (reference sequence). J was trimmed by 8 bases and V by 3 bases; bases with no gene match: 5. The CDR3 extends over 14 amino acids. The CDR3 protein is CASSEVQGAEKLFF. The CDR3, as DNA: TGCGCCAGCAGTGAAGTCCAGGGGGCCGAAAAACTGTTTTTT.

The V call is TRBV6-6, the J call TRBJ1-5; TRBD1 might be the D (6 bases). This CDR3 is built from 14 residues. The ends were cut back, 6 bases at V and 2 bases at J, with 11 bases in the middle. The germline CDR1 and CDR2 sequences are MNHNY and SVGAGI (reference sequence). The CDR3 nucleotides read TGTGCCAGCAGAGGAAGACAGGGCAATCAGCCCCAGCATTTT. Translated: CASRGRQGNQPQHF.

The chain has TRBV4-2 and TRBJ2-7, with 11 bases that match TRBD2. Germline V lookup: CDR1 LGHNA, CDR2 YNFKEQ. Trimming removed 4 bases from V and 2 bases from J; junction bases left unmatched: 7. The CDR3 runs to 16 residues. In DNA form, the CDR3 reads TGTGCCAGCAGCCCGCGGGTAGCGGGAGGGGCCTACGAGCAGTACTTC. The encoded protein is CASSPRVAGGAYEQYF.

This rearrangement joins TRBV11-2 to TRBJ2-3; 11 nucleotides match TRBD2. This CDR3 contains 17 residues. V lost 0 bases to trimming and J lost 2 bases; unmatched junction nucleotides: 4. The V gene's germline CDR1 is SGHAT and CDR2 FQNNGV. The CDR3 here is CASSLDPLAGVTDTQYF. CDR3 DNA: TGTGCCAGCAGCTTAGATCCACTAGCGGGGGTCACAGATACGCAGTATTTT.

V usage is TRBV10-3 and J usage is TRBJ2-7, with 10 bases identical to TRBD2. The CDR3 is 14 residues long. CDR1 and CDR2 (germline): ENHRY, SYGVKD. The V gene end was trimmed by 6 bases and the J gene end by 6 bases; junction bases not matched to a gene: 8. CDR3 residues: CAISKEREGREQYF. The CDR3 bases are TGTGCCATCAGCAAAGAGCGGGAGGGACGCGAGCAGTACTTC.

CDR3 amino acids: CASRQGGNEQFF. CDR3 DNA: TGTGCCAGCAGGCAGGGTGGGAATGAGCAGTTCTTC. The chain uses TRBV28 and TRBJ2-1; D may be TRBD1 (5 bases). The CDR3 length is 12 residues. The V gene lost 6 bases and the J gene lost 7 bases, with 10 bases spanning the gap. CDR1 is MDHEN, CDR2 SYDVKM, per germline.